This T cell receptor beta chain came from a study of somatic mutations in cytotoxic T cells in rheumatoid arthritis. Whole-study results and caveats: Exceedance of 20% of CD8+ cells by the largest CD8+ clone occurred in 8 of 65 patients. Levels of CD8+ T-cell clonality in rheumatoid arthritis patients were statistically indistinguishable from those seen in age-matched healthy controls, with no significant difference.

This CDR3 is built from 12 residues. CDR1 and CDR2 (germline): MNHNY, SVGAGI (reference sequence). V lost 0 bases, J lost 5 bases, and 4 bases lay in between. On this clone itself: Its antigen is currently unknown.

Original handling: Published virus-specific TCRB sequences matched only a few of the patient CD8+ clones exceeding 1%. Data came from immunoSEQ multiplex PCR; TCRdb stores just in-frame clones and leaves some out. V and J calls and clone size are copied from that table; D and trimming were computed from the DNA. The sample carries about 14,000 clones, just under 80% recorded once. The receptor's source is an adult with rheumatoid arthritis. The chain combines TRBV6-6 with TRBJ1-1; no firm D call. Material for sequencing was CD8+ T cells sorted from blood. CDR3 amino acids: CASSYSSTEAFF. CDR3 in DNA: TGTGCCAGCAGTTACTCTTCAACTGAAGCTTTCTTT.